This T cell receptor beta chain emerged from a study of blood T cell repertoires in COVID-19. In the study overall: Acute and convalescent COVID-19 specimens originated in the United States, Italy and Spain. PBMCs, B-cell-depleted T cells, or T cells provided the cDNA or gDNA that made up the material.

The CDR3 covers 14 residues. The germline V and J ends were trimmed by 0 bases and 5 bases, with 10 bases remaining between them. Germline V gene data show CDR1 as LGHNA and CDR2 as YSLEER. Per the study methods: Reference gene primer amplification gave nucleated cell count estimates. TCRdb's copy holds only in-frame clones and misses some; the assay was immunoSEQ multiplex PCR. V, J and clone size reflect that table, while D and trimming were determined from the DNA. The repertoire holds about 170,000 clones, with around nine tenths as singletons. The V call is TRBV4-3, the J call TRBJ1-2; D uncertain. Sequenced input: peripheral blood. This receptor was taken from a man aged 18 to 30 with active or convalescent COVID-19. CDR3 loop: CASSQDSMTYGYTF. CDR3 in DNA: TGCGCCAGCAGCCAAGACTCAATGACATATGGCTACACCTTC.